These T cell receptor beta chains were read from a single sample in a study of T cells in Graves' hyperthyroidism and ophthalmopathy. TCRdb reprocessed the multiplex PCR reads with MiXCR, giving one entry per CDR3 protein. Counted here are fewer than 650,000 distinct CDR3 sequences, about 15% occurring once; the ten biggest clones make up 5.8%. Sequencing was carried out using blood. The receptors derive from a woman in her 30s with Graves' hyperthyroidism that later progressed to Graves' ophthalmopathy. The CDR3 runs from the conserved cysteine through the conserved F or W. The D gene is left open where the match is weak. Some rows mark clone size as missing; the rest say once, few, many or name a class of expanded clone.

TRBV20-1	.	TRBJ2-1	.	CSARETRDNEQFF	TGCAGTGCTAGAGAAACCCGAGATAATGAGCAGTTCTTC
TRBV30	TRBD2	TRBJ2-2	few	CAWKGLAGVYGELFF	TGTGCCTGGAAGGGACTAGCGGGAGTGTACGGGGAGCTGTTTTTT
TRBV28	TRBD2	TRBJ2-3	many	CASAGTSGWISTDTQYF	TGTGCCAGCGCCGGGACTAGCGGGTGGATCAGCACAGATACGCAGTATTTT
TRBV20-1	TRBD1	TRBJ1-4	many	CSARDPATGREKLFF	TGCAGTGCTAGAGACCCCGCGACAGGGAGAGAAAAACTGTTTTTT
TRBV24-1	.	TRBJ2-7	many	CATSEGREYEQYF	TGTGCCACCAGTGAGGGCAGGGAGTACGAGCAGTACTTC
TRBV30	.	TRBJ2-1	many	CAWSVGTSYNEQFF	TGTGCCTGGAGTGTTGGGACTTCCTACAATGAGCAGTTCTTC
TRBV27	.	TRBJ2-7	few	CASMSGPYEQYF	TGTGCCAGCATGTCTGGTCCCTACGAGCAGTACTTC
TRBV5-6	.	TRBJ2-7	many	CASSHTVTYEQYF	TGTGCCAGCAGCCACACAGTTACCTACGAGCAGTACTTC
TRBV6-5	.	TRBJ2-1	few	CASSYSMMRDEQFF	TGTGCCAGCAGTTACTCGATGATGAGAGATGAGCAGTTCTTC
TRBV12-3/TRBV12-4	.	TRBJ1-5	many	CASSGDASSNQPQHF	TGTGCCAGCAGCGGGGACGCCAGTAGCAATCAGCCCCAGCATTTT
TRBV4-3	.	TRBJ1-2	many	CASSQDLAGYTF	TGCGCCAGCAGCCAAGATCTGGCTGGCTACACCTTC
TRBV5-1	TRBD2	TRBJ2-1	.	CASSAPGLAGVYEQFF	TGCGCCAGCAGCGCGCCGGGACTAGCGGGAGTATATGAGCAGTTCTTC
TRBV6-9	.	TRBJ1-1	.	CASSFNREKDTEAFF	TGTGCCAGCAGTTTTAACAGGGAAAAGGACACTGAAGCTTTCTTT
TRBV29-1	TRBD2	TRBJ2-4	.	CSVHKGLAGGGAKNIQYF	TGCAGCGTGCATAAAGGACTAGCGGGAGGTGGGGCCAAAAACATTCAGTACTTC
TRBV28	TRBD2	TRBJ2-7	few	CASRASGAHEQYF	TGTGCCAGCAGGGCTAGCGGGGCCCACGAGCAGTACTTC
TRBV7-9	.	TRBJ1-1	many	CASSSVQLEAFF	TGTGCCAGCAGCTCCGTACAGCTTGAAGCTTTCTTT
TRBV5-1	TRBD2	TRBJ2-5	few	CASSLENSGSRETQYF	TGCGCCAGCAGCTTGGAAAATAGCGGGAGTCGAGAGACCCAGTACTTC
TRBV19	TRBD1	TRBJ1-3	many	CASSMGQLSGNTIYF	TGTGCCAGTAGTATGGGACAGCTCTCTGGAAACACCATATATTTT
TRBV19	.	TRBJ2-1	many	CASNLAPSYNEQFF	TGTGCCAGTAATCTAGCGCCTTCCTACAATGAGCAGTTCTTC
TRBV3-1	.	TRBJ2-7	.	CASNSPARGSYEQYF	TGTGCCAGCAACTCCCCGGCCCGGGGATCCTACGAGCAGTACTTC